This record concerns one T cell receptor beta chain sequence. The data originate from a study of T cells of healthy individuals. The germline V gene has CDR1 SGHAT and CDR2 FQNNGV. The CDR3 runs to 13 residues. With 5 bases removed from V and 4 bases from J, the gap between germline ends came to 11 bases. TCRdb independently ran MiXCR on the 5' RACE reads; one entry per CDR3 protein. The repertoire holds about 53,000 distinct CDR3 sequences, with roughly 15% as singletons. This chain uses TRBV11-2 with TRBJ2-5, with D tentatively TRBD1 (6 bases). The receptor's source is a human donor in good health. CDR3 protein: CASSRGQGETQYF. As DNA, the CDR3 is TGTGCCAGCAGCCGGGGACAAGGAGAGACCCAGTACTTC. The full variable domain, completed using reference TRBV11-2 and TRBJ2-5, is EAGVAQSPRYKIIEKRQSVAFWCNPISGHATLYWYQQILGQGPKLLIQFQNNGVVDDSQLPKDRFSAERLKGVDSTLKIQPAKLEDSAVYLCASSRGQGETQYFGPGTRLLVL.